This T cell receptor beta chain was captured in a study of regulatory T cells in long-lasting Graves disease. This clonotype was seen repeatedly, ten times or more. The time point here: newly diagnosed GD, antithyroid drugs for less than 3 months. PBMCs were the source of the RNA used for TCR sequencing. The V gene lost 8 bases and the J gene lost 7 bases, with 11 bases spanning the gap. Germline CDR1 and CDR2: KGHSH and LQKENI. The CDR3 has 12 residues. Library construction for TCR beta used iRepertoire HTBI primers and Arm-PCR of CDR3 regions. From the multiplex PCR reads, TCRdb called clonotypes with MiXCR, one entry per CDR3 protein. The sample carries a few hundred thousand distinct CDR3 sequences, 15% to 20% recorded once. This sample was shared with a second study, whose subject was T cells in Graves' hyperthyroidism and ophthalmopathy.

The specimen was peripheral blood mononuclear cells (PBMCs), collected at new diagnosis, from a patient treated with antithyroid drugs. The sequence derives from a woman aged 18-29 years with Graves disease. The V and J genes are TRBV18 and TRBJ1-4, with D possibly TRBD1 on 6 matching bases. The CDR3 DNA reads as TGTGCCAGCGACGGGGGCGGTGAAAAACTGTTTTTT. It specifies CASDGGGEKLFF.